A single sample is the source of the 7 T cell receptor beta chains below, sequenced in a study of regulatory T cells in long-lasting Graves disease. Time point here: persistent/refractory GD, antithyroid drugs over 5 years with positive TRAb. Generation of the TCR library employed RNA extracted from PBMCs. Libraries of TCR beta came from iRepertoire HTBI primers plus Arm-PCR of CDR3 regions. TCRdb analysed the multiplex PCR reads with MiXCR anew, one entry per CDR3 protein. The sample lists over 250,000 distinct CDR3 sequences, 22% occurring once. Specimen: peripheral blood mononuclear cells (PBMCs), collected when the disease was refractory, from a patient treated with antithyroid drugs. The source of these receptors is a female donor with Graves disease.

Concerning this clonotype itself: Here the CDR3 omits its conserved ending phenylalanine or tryptophan, so a read error is the likely source. V gene TRBV20-1 combines with J gene TRBJ1-2; the match to TRBD1 covers 7 bases. The ends lost 6 bases at V and 7 bases at J; junction bases unmatched: 11. CDR1 and CDR2 (germline): DFQATT, SNEGSKA (reference sequence). There are 13 residues in the CDR3. The chain's CDR3 is CSARRRDSSGYTL. The CDR3 DNA reads as TGCAGTGCCCGGCGGCGGGACAGCTCTGGCTACACCCTC.

Points on this clonotype: A far larger clone is one base from this, pointing to a likely read error. The CDR3 loop reads CASSSRDRFQANYGYAF. In DNA form, the CDR3 reads TGTGCCAGCAGTTCCCGGGACAGGTTCCAGGCTAACTATGGCTACGCCTTC. V gene TRBV28 combines with J gene TRBJ1-2, with 8 bases fitting TRBD1. CDR3 length equals 17 residues. Germline V gene sequence: CDR1 MDHEN, CDR2 SYDVKM.

The chain recombines TRBV19 with TRBJ2-2; possible D gene TRBD2, 6 bases. The V gene lost 5 bases and the J gene lost 0 bases, with 10 bases spanning the gap. Germline V gene data show CDR1 as LNHDA and CDR2 as SQIVND (reference sequence). This CDR3 has 15 amino acids. The CDR3 coding sequence is TGTGCCAGTAGTGTCGCTAGCGCGAACACCGGGGAGCTGTTTTTT. Protein sequence: CASSVASANTGELFF.

A few counts support this clonotype. The chain joins TRBV9 to TRBJ2-5; TRBD1 might be the D (5 bases). The V end lost 4 bases, the J end lost 2 bases, and 12 bases lay between the germline ends. CDR1 SGDLS and CDR2 YYNGEE come from the germline V gene. The CDR3 length is 14 residues. This CDR3 is CASSPQTVQETQYF. Written as DNA, the CDR3 is TGTGCCAGCAGCCCCCAGACAGTACAAGAGACCCAGTACTTC.

The table lists this clonotype with a count of one. The CDR3: CASSFGPANEQFF. The CDR3 coding sequence is TGTGCCAGCAGCTTCGGGCCCGCCAATGAGCAGTTCTTC. The chain has TRBV7-8 and TRBJ2-1; D remains unclear. This CDR3 is 13 amino acids long. V dropped 3 bases and J dropped 6 bases, with 9 bases sitting between them. In germline, CDR1 is SGHVS, CDR2 FQNEAQ.

This chain's CDR3 is CASSKNAGHPETQYF. In DNA, the CDR3 is TGTGCCAGCAGCAAAAACGCCGGACACCCAGAGACCCAGTACTTC. V is TRBV5-6 and J is TRBJ2-5; the D gene is possibly TRBD1 (5 bases). CDR1 and CDR2 (germline): SGHDT, YYEEEE. The V gene lost 4 bases and the J gene lost 4 bases, with 17 bases spanning the gap. This CDR3 comprises 15 residues.

The table lists this clonotype with many counts. The chain recombines TRBV12-3 or TRBV12-4 with TRBJ2-7, with D perhaps being TRBD1 or TRBD2 (5 bases each). The CDR3 is 15 residues long. Trimming removed 1 base at V and 3 bases at J, with 13 bases between. CDR3 nucleotides: TGTGCCAGCAGTTTAGGGGACGTCGAGGTCTACGAGCAGTACTTC. It is translated as CASSLGDVEVYEQYF.